The rows below give T cell receptor beta chains drawn from one sample of a study of shared clonotypes between healthy human individuals. TCRdb's copy holds only in-frame clones and misses some; the assay was immunoSEQ multiplex PCR. The sample contains more than 2,000,000 clones, approximately 94% of which appear only once. Input material: naive CD4+ T cells sorted from blood. The receptors were gathered from a man aged 18 to 29 in good health. Both conserved end residues are part of each CDR3. A D gene is named only where the DNA matches it firmly. Clone size is given for some rows only: seen once, a few or many times, or a class if the clone is expanded.

cdr3_length,j_call,clone_size,d_call,v_call,cdr3_nt,cdr3_aa
15,TRBJ2-1,NA,NA,TRBV7-8,TGTGCCAGCAGCTTAGCGCTGGCCTCCGGAAGCCTCCAGTTCTTC,CASSLALASGSLQFF
16,TRBJ1-1,NA,NA,TRBV4-1,TGCGCCAGCAGCCCCCTCGTGGTGCAGCCGAACACTGAAGCTTTCTTT,CASSPLVVQPNTEAFF
13,TRBJ2-1,NA,NA,TRBV7-9,TGTGCCAGCAGTAGGGGGAAGGGCAATGAGCAGTTCTTC,CASSRGKGNEQFF
18,TRBJ2-2,NA,NA,TRBV5-4,TGTGCCAGCACGACCGTCGACTGGGGGAACACGAACACCGGGGAGCTGTTTTTT,CASTTVDWGNTNTGELFF
13,TRBJ1-5,once,NA,TRBV6-5,TGTGCCACCTCGGGGAATTACAATCAGCCCCAGCATTTT,CATSGNYNQPQHF
15,TRBJ2-3,NA,NA,TRBV7-2,TGTGCCAGCAGCTCCCTCGGGGGACCCTCAGATACGCAGTATTTT,CASSSLGGPSDTQYF
14,TRBJ2-1,NA,NA,TRBV7-2,TGTGCCAGCAGGGGAGGTACTACCTACAATGAGCAGTTCTTC,CASRGGTTYNEQFF
14,TRBJ2-7,NA,NA,TRBV29-1,TGCAGCGTTGGGGCCGGCTTCGGGACGTACGAGCAGTACTTC,CSVGAGFGTYEQYF
14,TRBJ2-3,NA,NA,TRBV4-1,TGCGCCAGCAGCCAAGTGGGGAGCACAGATACGCAGTATTTT,CASSQVGSTDTQYF
12,TRBJ2-2,once,NA,TRBV7-2,TGTGCCAGCAGCTTGGGGAGCGGGGAGCTGTTTTTT,CASSLGSGELFF
17,TRBJ2-3,NA,TRBD2,TRBV7-3,TGTGCCAGCAGCAAAAGCCCTAGCGGGGGGGCGGCAGATACGCAGTATTTT,CASSKSPSGGAADTQYF
16,TRBJ2-5,NA,TRBD2,TRBV5-1,TGCGCCAGCAGCGAGGGACTAGCGGGAGGGCCGGAGACCCAGTACTTC,CASSEGLAGGPETQYF
15,TRBJ2-1,NA,TRBD2,TRBV4-3,TGCGCCAGCAGCCCCGGACTAGCGGGGAACAATGAGCAGTTCTTC,CASSPGLAGNNEQFF
16,TRBJ2-1,NA,TRBD2,TRBV5-1,TGCGCCAGCAGCAGATACGGGACTAGCAATAGGGATGAGCAGTTCTTC,CASSRYGTSNRDEQFF
16,TRBJ2-7,NA,NA,TRBV11-2,TGTGCCAGCAGCTTAGAATCTCCATTGGAAAGGGACGAGCAGTACTTC,CASSLESPLERDEQYF
15,TRBJ2-5,NA,TRBD1,TRBV5-1,TGCGCCAGCAGCTTAGAGGGACAGGGCCAAGAGACCCAGTACTTC,CASSLEGQGQETQYF
15,TRBJ1-2,NA,NA,TRBV19,TGTGCCAGTAGTAACTCACAGGGAGGGGTATCTGGCTACACCTTC,CASSNSQGGVSGYTF
17,TRBJ2-2,NA,TRBD2,TRBV11-2,TGTGCCAGCAGCTTAGCTGGGGGCGGGAGGGCCGGAGGGGAGCTGTTTTTT,CASSLAGGGRAGGELFF
15,TRBJ1-2,NA,TRBD1,TRBV6-1,TGTGCCAGCGGGACAGGGGGCTTAGGGACCTATGGCTACACCTTC,CASGTGGLGTYGYTF
10,TRBJ1-1,NA,NA,TRBV28,TGTGCCAGCAGTTCTACGGAAGCTTTCTTT,CASSSTEAFF
14,TRBJ2-3,NA,NA,TRBV10-1,TGCGCCAGCAGTGAGTTGGGGGGCACAGATACGCAGTATTTT,CASSELGGTDTQYF
15,TRBJ1-1,NA,NA,TRBV7-9,TGTGCCAGCAGCTTAGTTGCGACAGAGAACACTGAAGCTTTCTTT,CASSLVATENTEAFF
16,TRBJ2-3,NA,NA,TRBV5-1,TGCGCCAGCAGCTTGGGACTGGAGACCGACACAGATACGCAGTATTTT,CASSLGLETDTDTQYF
15,TRBJ2-5,NA,NA,TRBV28,TGTGCCAGCAGGTCGCCGGGACTTAAAAGGGAGACCCAGTACTTC,CASRSPGLKRETQYF
11,TRBJ2-5,NA,NA,TRBV10-3,TGTGCCACTAGGGCCCAAGAGACCCAGTACTTC,CATRAQETQYF
16,TRBJ2-1,NA,NA,TRBV11-2,TGTGCCAGCAGCTCCTCCGGGACTTCCCTTTACAATGAGCAGTTCTTC,CASSSSGTSLYNEQFF
11,TRBJ2-1,once,NA,TRBV13,TGTGCCAGCAGCTTAGGGGCAAAGCAGTTCTTC,CASSLGAKQFF
14,TRBJ1-6,NA,TRBD1,TRBV9,TGTGCCAGCAGCGGTGACAGGGATAATTCACCCCTCCACTTT,CASSGDRDNSPLHF
14,TRBJ2-1,NA,NA,TRBV7-9,TGTGCCAGCAGCTCCGGGACATTGGGTAATGAGCAGTTCTTC,CASSSGTLGNEQFF
17,TRBJ1-2,NA,TRBD1,TRBV9,TGTGCCAGCAGCCCCGGGACAGGGGGTCCAGCTAACTATGGCTACACCTTC,CASSPGTGGPANYGYTF
12,TRBJ1-6,NA,TRBD1,TRBV28,TGTGCCAGCAGGGAAATTGGGACAGCCCTCCACTTT,CASREIGTALHF
14,TRBJ2-4,NA,NA,TRBV6-5,TGTGCCAGCAGTTCAACAGGGTTGGGAAACATTCAGTACTTC,CASSSTGLGNIQYF
16,TRBJ2-2,once,NA,TRBV4-3,TGCGCCAGCAGCCAAGATTCAGGACAGTACACCGGGGAGCTGTTTTTT,CASSQDSGQYTGELFF
15,TRBJ2-2,NA,NA,TRBV6-5,TGTGCCAGCAGAGATCTCAGCGGGAACACCGGGGAGCTGTTTTTT,CASRDLSGNTGELFF
16,TRBJ1-1,NA,NA,TRBV19,TGTGCCAGTAGTATTGATACTTCTTTTAGGCGGACTGAAGCTTTCTTT,CASSIDTSFRRTEAFF
12,TRBJ2-7,once,NA,TRBV2,TGTGCCAGCAGTGAGTCGTCTATCGAGCAGTACTTC,CASSESSIEQYF
16,TRBJ1-2,once,TRBD1,TRBV5-1,TGCGCCAGTCCGGGACAGGCTTGGGGTCGTCGTTTTGGCTACACCTTC,CASPGQAWGRRFGYTF
14,TRBJ2-7,NA,TRBD2,TRBV5-1,TGCGCCAGCAGCTTTACTAGCGGGAGCTTCGAGCAGTACTTC,CASSFTSGSFEQYF
14,TRBJ2-3,NA,NA,TRBV18,TGTGCCAGCTCACCACCAGGACGAACAGATACGCAGTATTTT,CASSPPGRTDTQYF
15,TRBJ1-4,NA,NA,TRBV4-3,TGCGCCAGCAGCCAAGGGGGGGGCGGTAATGAAAAACTGTTTTTT,CASSQGGGGNEKLFF
16,TRBJ1-2,few,NA,TRBV7-9,TGTGCCAGCAGCCCGAATCGGGACACCCCTCGTGGTGGCTACACCTTC,CASSPNRDTPRGGYTF
17,TRBJ2-7,once,NA,TRBV7-6,TGTGCCAGCAGCTTCGGCTATCTCGACAGAGTCTCCTACGAGCAGTACTTC,CASSFGYLDRVSYEQYF
12,TRBJ2-2,NA,NA,TRBV6-5,TGTGCCAGCCGCAGAAACACCGGGGAGCTGTTTTTT,CASRRNTGELFF
14,TRBJ2-7,NA,NA,TRBV29-1,TGCAGCGTTGAGAAAGGGGTTAGGCCCTACGAGCAGTACTTC,CSVEKGVRPYEQYF
14,TRBJ1-3,NA,NA,TRBV30,TGTGCCTGGAGATTCGTAGGCTCTGGAAACACCATATATTTT,CAWRFVGSGNTIYF
14,TRBJ2-2,once,NA,TRBV5-1,TGCGCCAGCAGCTTGCCCCACAGGGACGGGGAGCTGTTTTTT,CASSLPHRDGELFF
17,TRBJ2-7,NA,TRBD2,TRBV30,TGTGCCTGGAGTGCGGGACTAGCGGGAGTGGGGGCCTACGAGCAGTACTTC,CAWSAGLAGVGAYEQYF
14,TRBJ1-4,NA,TRBD1,TRBV6-5,TGTGCCAGCAGTCCCGGGACAGGGAATGAAAAACTGTTTTTT,CASSPGTGNEKLFF
11,TRBJ2-3,NA,NA,TRBV29-1,TGCAGCGTTGGAGGGACAGATACGCAGTATTTT,CSVGGTDTQYF
14,TRBJ2-2,NA,TRBD1,TRBV7-3,TGTGCCAGCAGCCCGGACAGGGATGACGGGGAGCTGTTTTTT,CASSPDRDDGELFF
13,TRBJ2-2,NA,NA,TRBV19,TGTGCCAGTCAAGAGGTCCGAACCGGGGAGCTGTTTTTT,CASQEVRTGELFF
17,TRBJ1-1,NA,NA,TRBV5-4,TGTGCCAGCACCTATCGAACCCCCGGGACACCCATCACTGAAGCTTTCTTT,CASTYRTPGTPITEAFF
16,TRBJ2-3,NA,NA,TRBV9,TGTGCCAGCAGCGTAGGTGCGAATCCCAGCACAGATACGCAGTATTTT,CASSVGANPSTDTQYF
15,TRBJ2-7,once,TRBD2,TRBV5-1,TGCGCCAGCAGCTTGGGACTAGCGGGCCCCTACGAGCAGTACTTC,CASSLGLAGPYEQYF
12,TRBJ2-7,NA,NA,TRBV6-1,TGTGCCAGCAGAGGACAGATCTACGAGCAGTACTTC,CASRGQIYEQYF